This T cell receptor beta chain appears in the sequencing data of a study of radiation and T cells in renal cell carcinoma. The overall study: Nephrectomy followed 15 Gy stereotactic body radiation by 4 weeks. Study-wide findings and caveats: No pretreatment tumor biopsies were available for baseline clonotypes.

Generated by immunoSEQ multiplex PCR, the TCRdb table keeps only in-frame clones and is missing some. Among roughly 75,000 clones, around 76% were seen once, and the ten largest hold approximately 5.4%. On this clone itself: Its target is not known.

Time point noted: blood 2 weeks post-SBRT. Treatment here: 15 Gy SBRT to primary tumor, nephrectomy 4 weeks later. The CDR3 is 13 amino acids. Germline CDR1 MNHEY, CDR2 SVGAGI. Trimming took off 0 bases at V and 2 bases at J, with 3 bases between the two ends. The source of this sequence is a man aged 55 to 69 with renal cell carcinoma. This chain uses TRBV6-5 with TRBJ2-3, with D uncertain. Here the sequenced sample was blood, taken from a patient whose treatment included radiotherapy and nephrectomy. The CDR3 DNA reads TGTGCCAGCAGTTACTCGTTCACAGATACGCAGTATTTT. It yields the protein CASSYSFTDTQYF.